One and the same sample provided the 32 T cell receptor beta chains below, sequenced in a study of T cells after yellow fever vaccination. TCRdb re-called the 5' RACE reads through MiXCR, storing one row per CDR3 protein. The data hold 60,000 or so distinct CDR3 sequences, with 7.1% observed a single time. The starting material was CD8+ T cells sorted from PBMCs, obtained on the day of the first yellow fever vaccination. These receptors all stem from a young man who received the YFV17D yellow fever vaccine.

This clonotype has only a few counts. V gene TRBV7-9 combines with J gene TRBJ2-7, with D possibly TRBD1 on 6 matching bases. The V end lost 5 bases, the J end lost 6 bases, and 11 bases lay between the germline ends. This CDR3 is built from 12 residues. CDR1 and CDR2 (germline): SEHNR, FQNEAQ (reference sequence). CDR3 in amino acids: CASSPTGLEQYF. CDR3 bases: TGTGCCAGCAGCCCAACAGGGCTCGAGCAGTACTTC.

This clonotype was seen ten or more times. The genes are TRBV21-1 and TRBJ1-5; the table's D gene call, TRBD1, was not cross checked with the DNA. TRBV21-1 is termed a pseudogene. CDR3 size: 16 residues. CDR3: CADRDRGRLGNQPQHF. DNA of the CDR3: TGTGCCGACCGGGACAGGGGGCGACTTGGCAATCAGCCCCAGCATTTT.

Many counts were recorded for this clonotype. The genes are TRBV11-2 and TRBJ2-1; TRBD2 matches at 10 bases. J was trimmed by 9 bases and V by 5 bases; bases with no gene match: 7. The germline V gene has CDR1 SGHAT and CDR2 FQNNGV. This CDR3 has 14 amino acids. The CDR3 DNA sequence: TGTGCCAGCAGCCCAACTACTAGCGGGGCTGAGCAGTTCTTC. Protein: CASSPTTSGAEQFF. Based on the CDR3 plus reference TRBV11-2 and TRBJ2-1, the full variable domain is EAGVAQSPRYKIIEKRQSVAFWCNPISGHATLYWYQQILGQGPKLLIQFQNNGVVDDSQLPKDRFSAERLKGVDSTLKIQPAKLEDSAVYLCASSPTTSGAEQFFGPGTRLTVL.

This clonotype showed up just a few times. The chain carries TRBV9 and TRBJ2-1; possible D gene TRBD2, 6 bases. The germline V gene encodes CDR1 SGDLS and CDR2 YYNGEE. The CDR3 length is 16 residues. Trimming removed 0 bases at V and 4 bases at J, with 14 bases between. CDR3 in amino acids: CASSVARDGGYNEQFF. CDR3 sequence (DNA): TGTGCCAGCAGCGTAGCGCGGGACGGTGGTTACAATGAGCAGTTCTTC.

The rearrangement joins TRBV20-1 to TRBJ2-4; TRBD2 aligns across 8 bases. The junction had 1 base not matched to a gene; V was cut back by 0 bases and J by 0 bases. The CDR3 is made up of 15 amino acids. CDR1 DFQATT and CDR2 SNEGSKA come from the germline V gene (reference sequence). The CDR3, as DNA: TGCAGTGCTAGAGATACTAGCGGAGCCAAAAACATTCAGTACTTC. It is translated as CSARDTSGAKNIQYF.

The rearrangement joins TRBV20-1 to TRBJ1-3; no definite D call. Trimming removed 2 bases from V and 1 base from J, with 9 bases in between. This CDR3 has 14 residues. Germline V gives CDR1 DFQATT, CDR2 SNEGSKA (reference sequence). CDR3 residues: CSARPRLSGNTIYF. In nucleotides, the CDR3 is TGCAGTGCTAGACCCCGTCTGTCTGGAAACACCATATATTTT.

This clonotype showed up many times. The rearrangement uses TRBV29-1 and TRBJ2-5; tentative D call: TRBD1 (6 bases). This CDR3 spans 15 amino acids. V gave up 3 bases and J gave up 0 bases, with 14 bases separating them. Looked up from germline, CDR1 is SQVTM and CDR2 is ANQGSEA. The CDR3 nucleotides read TGCAGCGTTGAGTCCGGTAGGGGGTACCAAGAGACCCAGTACTTC. It encodes CSVESGRGYQETQYF.

This chain joins TRBV4-1 and TRBJ2-5, with a possible D match to TRBD2 (5 bases). Germline CDR1 MGHRA, CDR2 YSYEKL. The CDR3 runs 17 residues. Trimming removed 1 base from V and 5 bases from J, with 20 bases in between. The CDR3 DNA is TGCGCCAGCAGCCAAGCCCCATTAGCTTGGTTAGCGGAGACCCAGTACTTC. Amino acids: CASSQAPLAWLAETQYF.

This clonotype was seen many times. The chain combines TRBV6-6 with TRBJ2-2; D might be TRBD1 (6 bases). The CDR3 length is 13 residues. V lost 4 bases and J lost 6, with 9 bases in between. Germline CDR1 MNHNY, CDR2 SVGAGI (reference sequence). CDR3 nucleotide sequence: TGTGCCAGCAGTTGGGCAGGGGCCGGGGAGCTGTTTTTT. Translation gives CASSWAGAGELFF.

The gene calls are TRBV12-3 or TRBV12-4 and TRBJ2-1; D unclear. The CDR3 spans 12 residues. V lost 6 bases, J lost 8 bases, and 11 bases lay in between. The CDR3 loop reads CASRNRGDEQFF. For the CDR3, the DNA is TGTGCCAGCAGAAACCGAGGAGATGAGCAGTTCTTC.

This clonotype has more than one count but fewer than ten. V and J are TRBV20-1 and TRBJ1-2; weak D call: TRBD1 (6 bases). From germline, CDR1 is DFQATT and CDR2 SNEGSKA (reference sequence). Between the trimmed V and J ends, which lost 5 bases and 0 bases, there was a span of 16 bases. The CDR3 is 15 amino acids. The CDR3 loop reads CSADRIDDSNYGYTF. In DNA, the CDR3 is TGCAGTGCTGACAGGATAGATGACTCTAACTATGGCTACACCTTC.

The sample holds a few counts of this clonotype. The chain joins TRBV7-6 to TRBJ2-3; possible D gene TRBD2, 6 bases. V lost 11 bases, J lost 4 bases, and 16 bases lay in between. Germline V gene lookup returns CDR1 SGHVS and CDR2 FNYEAQ. This CDR3 has 13 residues. The CDR3 sequence is CAVPGVEADTQYF. CDR3 bases: TGTGCCGTCCCGGGGGTCGAAGCAGATACGCAGTATTTT.

This clonotype showed up many times. The V and J genes are TRBV4-3 and TRBJ2-5, with 9 bases that match TRBD2. J was trimmed by 0 bases and V by 0 bases; bases with no gene match: 5. Germline CDR1 and CDR2: LGHNA and YSLEER. The CDR3 runs 17 residues. The CDR3 nucleotides read TGCGCCAGCAGCCAAGATATAAGCGGGGGGTACCAAGAGACCCAGTACTTC. It encodes CASSQDISGGYQETQYF.

This clonotype has at least ten counts. J is TRBJ2-3 and V is TRBV9, with D possibly being TRBD1 (5 bases). This CDR3 is 14 amino acids long. Germline assignment: CDR1 SGDLS and CDR2 YYNGEE. V lost 0 bases and J lost 3, with 8 bases in between. CDR3 residues: CASSVEGLTDTQYF. The CDR3 coding sequence is TGTGCCAGCAGCGTAGAGGGGTTGACAGATACGCAGTATTTT.

This clonotype was seen a handful of times. The chain links TRBV4-1 to TRBJ1-1; tentatively, D is TRBD1 (6 bases). CDR1 and CDR2 from the germline V gene are MGHRA and YSYEKL. Trimming took off 4 bases at V and 4 bases at J, with 19 bases between the two ends. The CDR3 is 16 residues long. The CDR3 DNA reads TGCGCCAGCAGCCCGAAGCCAACAGGGAAGGGCACTGAAGCTTTCTTT. It translates to CASSPKPTGKGTEAFF.

V usage is TRBV7-9 and J usage is TRBJ2-1; D is unclear. CDR3 length: 13 residues. V was cut by 5 bases and J by 9 bases, with 14 bases left in between. Germline CDR1 and CDR2: SEHNR and FQNEAQ (reference sequence). CDR3 amino acids: CASSPGFYCEQFF. CDR3 in DNA: TGTGCCAGCAGCCCCGGGTTCTACTGTGAGCAGTTCTTC. The whole variable domain, remainder taken from reference TRBV7-9 and TRBJ2-1, is DTGVSQNPRHKITKRGQNVTFRCDPISEHNRLYWYRQTLGQGPEFLTYFQNEAQLEKSRLLSDRFSAERPKGSFSTLEIQRTEQGDSAMYLCASSPGFYCEQFFGPGTRLTVL.

There are many counts of this clonotype. The chain carries TRBV7-9 and TRBJ1-1, with D maybe TRBD1 (6 bases). The CDR3 contains 11 residues. Trimming removed 5 bases from V and 8 bases from J, with 9 bases in between. Looked up from germline, CDR1 is SEHNR and CDR2 is FQNEAQ (reference sequence). CDR3: CASSTGTEAFF. CDR3 nucleotides: TGTGCCAGCAGCACTGGGACAGAAGCTTTCTTT. The whole variable domain, filled in from reference TRBV7-9 and TRBJ1-1, reads DTGVSQNPRHKITKRGQNVTFRCDPISEHNRLYWYRQTLGQGPEFLTYFQNEAQLEKSRLLSDRFSAERPKGSFSTLEIQRTEQGDSAMYLCASSTGTEAFFGQGTRLTVV.

V and J are TRBV6-5 and TRBJ2-3; 13 bases are a match to TRBD2. This CDR3 has 17 residues. Germline CDR1 is MNHEY and CDR2 is SVGAGI. J gave up 0 bases and V 6 bases, and 6 bases lay outside the gene matches. CDR3: CASRYPTSGGSTDTQYF. In DNA form, the CDR3 reads TGTGCCAGCAGATACCCGACTAGCGGGGGGAGCACAGATACGCAGTATTTT.

This clonotype has at least ten counts. In DNA form, the CDR3 reads TGTGCCAGCAGTGACTCAGCGGGGGGGCCAGATACGCAGTATTTT. It specifies CASSDSAGGPDTQYF. The chain uses TRBV6-4 and TRBJ2-3; 10 nucleotides agree with TRBD2. The CDR3 consists of 15 residues. J lost 4 bases, V lost 0 bases, and 1 base had no gene match. CDR1 and CDR2 from the germline V gene are MRHNA and SNTAGT.

This clonotype was seen at least ten times. V and J are TRBV6-5 and TRBJ2-7, with a weak D call TRBD1 (5 bases). The ends were cut back, 7 bases at V and 3 bases at J, with 16 bases in the middle. Germline CDR1 and CDR2: MNHEY and SVGAGI. The CDR3 is made up of 14 amino acids. The CDR3 region has the DNA TGTGCCAGCAAGACCTGGGGCTCCCACTACGAGCAGTACTTC. Protein sequence: CASKTWGSHYEQYF.

This clonotype was seen ten or more times. The chain uses TRBV24-1 and TRBJ2-1, with 8 bases lining up with TRBD2. The CDR3 has 14 residues. Germline trimming cut 9 bases from V and 7 bases from J; bases unmatched to any gene: 10. Germline V gene lookup returns CDR1 KGHDR and CDR2 SFDVKD. The CDR3 DNA reads TGTGCCACCGAAGGGGTCGGGGGGGGAAATGAGCAGTTCTTC. This codes for CATEGVGGGNEQFF.

The chain uses TRBV19 and TRBJ2-2; 8 nucleotides match TRBD1. The CDR3 covers 13 residues. Unmatched junction bases numbered 0, after V lost 3 bases and J lost 6 bases. Germline values: CDR1 LNHDA, CDR2 SQIVND (reference sequence). CDR3 nucleotide sequence: TGTGCCAGTAGTATGACAGGGGCCGGGGAGCTGTTTTTT. Its translation is CASSMTGAGELFF.

This clonotype was recorded a few times. The CDR3, as DNA: TGCGCCAGCAGCTTGGATTTGGACAGGGACACCGGGGAGCTGTTTTTT. The encoded protein is CASSLDLDRDTGELFF. The chain uses TRBV5-1 and TRBJ2-2, with TRBD1 identical over 8 bases. The CDR3 totals 16 residues. Germline V gene data show CDR1 as SGHRS and CDR2 as YFSETQ. The J segment lost 3 bases and the V segment lost 0 bases, leaving 4 bases of the junction unmatched.

This clonotype was recorded many times. The chain couples TRBV4-3 to TRBJ2-1; weak D call: TRBD2 (5 bases). CDR1 and CDR2 (germline): LGHNA, YSLEER. There are 14 residues in the CDR3. Trimming shortened V by 0 bases and J by 5 bases, and 8 bases separated the two germline ends. DNA for the CDR3: TGCGCCAGCAGCCAAGATATCGGGGACAATGAGCAGTTCTTC. As protein: CASSQDIGDNEQFF.

This chain joins TRBV7-2 and TRBJ1-1, with D possibly being TRBD1 (6 bases). The CDR3 is 16 amino acids. Germline CDR1 and CDR2: SGHTA and FQGNSA. Trimming shortened V by 1 base and J by 1 base, and 13 bases separated the two germline ends. Written as DNA, the CDR3 is TGTGCCAGCAGCTTAGTCCCCCTGACAGGGAACACTGAAGCTTTCTTT. It encodes CASSLVPLTGNTEAFF.

This clonotype was observed many times. The chain combines TRBV7-9 with TRBJ2-1; D possibly matches TRBD1 or TRBD2 (5 bases each). V dropped 5 bases and J dropped 8 bases, with 22 bases sitting between them. The CDR3 loop spans 16 amino acids. Per germline, CDR1 SEHNR and CDR2 FQNEAQ (reference sequence). The CDR3 bases are TGTGCCAGCAGCCCACCATCCGAGGGGCCGTCTGATGAGCAGTTCTTC. Translation gives CASSPPSEGPSDEQFF. The full variable domain, its missing parts supplied by reference TRBV7-9 and TRBJ2-1, is DTGVSQNPRHKITKRGQNVTFRCDPISEHNRLYWYRQTLGQGPEFLTYFQNEAQLEKSRLLSDRFSAERPKGSFSTLEIQRTEQGDSAMYLCASSPPSEGPSDEQFFGPGTRLTVL.

Ten or more counts support this clonotype. DNA of the CDR3: TGCGCCAGCAGCCACCGGGACAGGGCGGACAATGAGCAGTTCTTC. Amino acids: CASSHRDRADNEQFF. The chain carries TRBV4-1 and TRBJ2-1, with TRBD1 matching over 9 bases. Trimming cost V 3 bases and J 5 bases; bases outside gene matches: 5. The CDR3 loop spans 15 amino acids. Germline CDR1 and CDR2: MGHRA and YSYEKL.

This clonotype was found many times. The chain is built from TRBV5-5 and TRBJ1-2; D remains unclear. Trimming left V 0 bases short and J 5 bases short, with 14 bases between. The germline V gene encodes CDR1 SGHKS and CDR2 YYEKEE (reference sequence). The CDR3 runs 15 residues. The chain's CDR3 is CASSLEVARLYGYTF. The CDR3 coding sequence is TGTGCCAGCAGCTTGGAGGTGGCCAGACTTTATGGCTACACCTTC.

A word on this clonotype: This may stem from a read error, because a much larger clone lies one nucleotide away. The V and J genes are TRBV4-1 and TRBJ2-5, with a weak D call TRBD2 (5 bases). The CDR3 loop spans 17 amino acids. Per germline, CDR1 MGHRA and CDR2 YSYEKL. V dropped 2 bases and J dropped 2 bases, with 18 bases sitting between them. CDR3 coding DNA: TGCGCCAGCAGCCAACGTCCGGGCGAGCCGGGGCAAGAGACCCAGTACTTC. It specifies CASSQRPGEPGQETQYF.

CDR3 sequence: CASSLRLGGGSYNEQFF. DNA for the CDR3: TGCGCCAGCAGCTTGAGATTAGGAGGGGGTTCCTACAATGAGCAGTTCTTC. The V call is TRBV5-1, the J call TRBJ2-1; D might be TRBD1 or TRBD2, each matching 6 bases. Germline CDR1 SGHRS, CDR2 YFSETQ. Trimming took 1 base from V and 1 from J, leaving 15 bases between them. The CDR3 is 17 amino acids.

This clonotype was counted a few times. The rearrangement uses TRBV6-2 or TRBV6-3 and TRBJ2-5; unclear D gene. Germline CDR1 reads MNHEY; CDR2 reads SVGEGT. The CDR3 sequence is 12 residues long. V was clipped by 3 bases and J by 4 bases, with 6 bases between them. Here the CDR3 DNA reads TGTGCCAGCAGTTATGGTCGAGAGACCCAGTACTTC. Residues: CASSYGRETQYF.

This clonotype was detected many times. The rearrangement uses TRBV28 and TRBJ2-5; D uncertain. The V gene's germline CDR1 is MDHEN and CDR2 SYDVKM. The V and J ends lost 3 bases and 5 bases respectively, with 4 bases between them. The CDR3 extends over 11 amino acids. The CDR3 reads CASSFTETQYF. The CDR3 bases are TGTGCCAGCAGTTTCACGGAGACCCAGTACTTC.